Below are 31 T cell receptor beta chains sequenced from a single sample in a study of breast tumors, draining lymph nodes, adjacent tissues. Axillary draining lymph nodes of breast cancer patients supplied the node samples. In TCRdb, the multiplex PCR reads were re-called with MiXCR into one record per CDR3 protein. The sample consists of approximately 230,000 distinct CDR3 sequences, under 40% of them appearing once. Material for sequencing was axillary lymph node tissue. Receptors were obtained from a female donor with breast cancer. Some clones in this sample may be carry-over from other donors' samples.

The chain uses TRBV14 and TRBJ2-2; D may correspond to TRBD1 or TRBD2 (5 bases each). The CDR3 sequence is 17 residues long. In germline, CDR1 is SGHDN, CDR2 FVKESK. V was pared by 6 bases and J by 0 bases, with 17 bases between. The CDR3 nucleotides are TGTGCCAGCAGACCTTACCCGGGACGGGCGAACACCGGGGAGCTGTTTTTT. Its translation: CASRPYPGRANTGELFF.

This clonotype was seen repeatedly, ten times or more. V gene TRBV10-3 combines with J gene TRBJ1-3; the D gene is possibly TRBD1 (6 bases). Between the trimmed V and J ends, which lost 10 bases and 4 bases, there was a span of 17 bases. Germline V gene data show CDR1 as ENHRY and CDR2 as SYGVKD. The CDR3 loop spans 14 amino acids. CDR3 DNA: TGTGCCACTGGGGACATTGGGATGGGAAACACCATATATTTT. Translation: CATGDIGMGNTIYF.

This sequence joins TRBV28 and TRBJ1-2; D uncertain. CDR3 size: 14 residues. Germline V gene lookup returns CDR1 MDHEN and CDR2 SYDVKM. Trimming took off 1 base at V and 4 bases at J, with 10 bases between the two ends. The CDR3 loop is CASSLLGAGYGYTF. The CDR3 bases are TGTGCCAGCAGTTTATTGGGCGCGGGCTATGGCTACACCTTC.

This clonotype was detected ten times or more. This chain links TRBV15 with TRBJ1-4; D might be TRBD1 (5 bases). V dropped 5 bases and J dropped 7 bases, with 14 bases sitting between them. Germline CDR1 reads LNHNV; CDR2 reads YYDKDF (reference sequence). The CDR3 runs 14 residues. The CDR3 here is CATSGRQTGEKLFF. The CDR3 DNA sequence: TGTGCCACCAGCGGGAGACAGACGGGTGAAAAACTGTTTTTT.

This clonotype was counted ten times or more. The CDR3 sequence: CASSLEGGVPDTQYF. Written as DNA, the CDR3 is TGTGCCAGCAGTTTAGAGGGGGGAGTCCCAGATACGCAGTATTTT. This chain links TRBV12-3 or TRBV12-4 with TRBJ2-3; tentatively, D is TRBD1 or TRBD2 (6 bases each). The CDR3 is made up of 15 amino acids. Trimming shortened V by 1 base and J by 4 bases, and 12 bases separated the two germline ends.

Ten or more counts support this clonotype. The chain recombines TRBV6-5 with TRBJ2-7; a weak D match, TRBD2 (6 bases). This CDR3 contains 14 residues. CDR1 and CDR2 from the germline V gene are MNHEY and SVGAGI. Trimming removed 5 bases at V and 2 bases at J, with 13 bases between. Written as DNA, the CDR3 is TGTGCCAGCAGTCCTGCGGGACTCCCCTACGAGCAGTACTTC. Translating it yields CASSPAGLPYEQYF.

This clonotype was recorded many times. The genes are TRBV19 and TRBJ1-2, with unresolved D. Trimming cost V 4 bases and J 3 bases, with 15 bases left between them. Looked up from germline, CDR1 is LNHDA and CDR2 is SQIVND (reference sequence). The length of the CDR3 is 15 residues. The CDR3 region is CASSNDRETHYGYTF. In DNA, the CDR3 is TGTGCCAGTAGTAATGACCGGGAGACTCACTATGGCTACACCTTC.

This sequence joins TRBV5-1 and TRBJ1-1, with D perhaps TRBD1 (5 bases). This CDR3 contains 14 residues. V was clipped by 4 bases and J by 0 bases, with 10 bases between them. Germline V gene lookup returns CDR1 SGHRS and CDR2 YFSETQ. The CDR3 region has the DNA TGCGCCAGCAGCCCGACAGCTCTGAACACTGAAGCTTTCTTT. Translation: CASSPTALNTEAFF.

This clonotype was seen many times. J is TRBJ1-2 and V is TRBV5-1; a weak D match, TRBD1 (6 bases). Trimming took 4 bases from V and 6 from J, leaving 16 bases between them. This CDR3 region has 14 residues. The V gene's germline CDR1 is SGHRS and CDR2 YFSETQ. CDR3 in amino acids: CASSAQQGEDGYTF. CDR3 sequence (DNA): TGCGCCAGCAGCGCACAACAGGGTGAGGATGGCTACACCTTC.

This clonotype has a count of ten or more. The rearrangement links TRBV24-1 to TRBJ2-2; D is perhaps TRBD1 or TRBD2 (5 bases each). This CDR3 spans 16 amino acids. Trimming removed 2 bases from V and 4 bases from J, with 13 bases in between. Germline loops: CDR1 KGHDR, CDR2 SFDVKD. The chain's CDR3 is CATSDSRGSGTGELFF. The CDR3 DNA sequence: TGTGCCACCAGTGATTCGAGGGGAAGTGGCACCGGGGAGCTGTTTTTT.

This clonotype was observed many times. V is TRBV5-1 and J is TRBJ2-7; D uncertain. With 4 bases removed from V and 3 bases from J, the gap between germline ends came to 11 bases. The CDR3 sequence is 13 residues long. CDR1 is SGHRS and CDR2 is YFSETQ in the germline V gene. The CDR3 region has the DNA TGCGCCAGCAGCCTGATGGCCTTCTACGAGCAGTACTTC. This sequence encodes CASSLMAFYEQYF.

The chain joins TRBV28 to TRBJ2-5; 7 nucleotides align to TRBD2. The CDR3 totals 14 residues. V was pared by 5 bases and J by 5 bases, with 8 bases of the junction left unmatched. Germline values: CDR1 MDHEN, CDR2 SYDVKM. The CDR3 loop is CASSKLAGEETQYF. The DNA of the CDR3 is TGTGCCAGCAGTAAACTGGCGGGGGAGGAGACCCAGTACTTC.

In this sample, this clonotype turned up a few times. The rearrangement joins TRBV29-1 to TRBJ1-1; no reliable D call. The germline CDR1 and CDR2 sequences are SQVTM and ANQGSEA. Between the trimmed V and J ends, which lost 1 base and 1 base, there was a span of 19 bases. CDR3 length: 17 residues. Here the CDR3 DNA reads TGCAGCGTTGAAGTGGGCGGTCGGGCCAACCAGAACACTGAAGCTTTCTTT. It codes for CSVEVGGRANQNTEAFF.

This clonotype was observed a handful of times. The chain recombines TRBV7-8 with TRBJ1-1; 10 bases agree with TRBD1. This CDR3 is built from 15 residues. V shed 5 bases, J shed 4 bases, and the junction held 7 bases outside the gene matches. CDR1 and CDR2 from the germline V gene are SGHVS and FQNEAQ. CDR3 nucleotide sequence: TGTGCCAGCAGCCAGGGGACAGGGGTAATCACTGAAGCTTTCTTT. It is translated as CASSQGTGVITEAFF.

This chain links TRBV9 with TRBJ2-1, with 7 bases identical to TRBD2. CDR1 and CDR2 (germline): SGDLS, YYNGEE. This CDR3 has 14 residues. Trimming cost V 3 bases and J 7 bases; bases outside gene matches: 7. The CDR3 here is CASSGGGRENEQFF. CDR3 sequence (DNA): TGTGCCAGCAGCGGGGGGGGGAGGGAAAATGAGCAGTTCTTC. Filled out from reference TRBV9 and TRBJ2-1, the complete variable domain reads DSGVTQTPKHLITATGQRVTLRCSPRSGDLSVYWYQQSLDQGLQFLIQYYNGEERAKGNILERFSAQQFPDLHSELNLSSLELGDSALYFCASSGGGRENEQFFGPGTRLTVL.

This clonotype was recorded a few times. V usage is TRBV29-1 and J usage is TRBJ2-1; possible D gene TRBD2, 5 bases. V lost 4 bases and J 7 bases, leaving 14 bases between the germline ends. The CDR3 totals 13 residues. CDR1 is SQVTM, CDR2 ANQGSEA, per germline. The CDR3 sequence is CSVGVGEYNEQFF. The CDR3 nucleotides are TGCAGCGTTGGAGTGGGAGAATATAATGAGCAGTTCTTC.

The V call is TRBV9, the J call TRBJ1-4, with 7 nucleotides matching TRBD1. Germline V gene data show CDR1 as SGDLS and CDR2 as YYNGEE. With V trimmed by 4 bases and J by 10 bases, 1 base remained unmatched. The length of the CDR3 is 11 residues. The CDR3 coding sequence is TGTGCCAGCAGCAGGACAGGAAAACTGTTTTTT. It encodes CASSRTGKLFF.

This clonotype appeared many times. CDR3 residues: CASSLGLISLTDTQYF. The CDR3 bases are TGTGCCAGCAGCTTAGGGTTAATCTCCCTCACAGATACGCAGTATTTT. V and J are TRBV7-2 and TRBJ2-3; D unclear. CDR3 length: 16 amino acids. The germline V gene encodes CDR1 SGHTA and CDR2 FQGNSA. Trimming took 1 base from V and 2 from J, leaving 13 bases between them.

The sample holds a few counts of this clonotype. The chain recombines TRBV11-3 with TRBJ2-1, with no clear D. Germline-derived CDR1 and CDR2 are SGHNT and YENEEA. The CDR3 is 15 amino acids. Trimming cost V 0 bases and J 0 bases, with 6 bases left between them. CDR3 protein: CASSLEASSYNEQFF. CDR3 bases: TGTGCCAGCAGCTTAGAGGCTAGCTCCTACAATGAGCAGTTCTTC.

V and J are TRBV24-1 and TRBJ2-1; 9 bases map to TRBD2. V shed 0 bases and J 7 bases; nucleotides not matched to a gene: 6. This CDR3 spans 16 amino acids. Germline values: CDR1 KGHDR, CDR2 SFDVKD. The CDR3 reads CATSDLGGRARNEQFF. Here the CDR3 DNA reads TGTGCCACCAGTGATTTGGGCGGGAGGGCCCGGAATGAGCAGTTCTTC.

In this sample, this clonotype turned up many times. In DNA, the CDR3 is TGTGCCAGCAGCGTCCGACTAGCGGGAATCCTGGATGGGGCCAACGTCCTGACTTTC. Protein sequence: CASSVRLAGILDGANVLTF. The chain couples TRBV11-3 to TRBJ2-6, with TRBD2 matching 11 bases. The CDR3 runs to 19 residues. Per the germline V gene, CDR1 is SGHNT and CDR2 is YENEEA. Trimming removed 5 bases from V and 3 bases from J; junction bases left unmatched: 12.

This clonotype has at least ten counts. V is TRBV20-1 and J is TRBJ2-7; 7 nucleotides align to TRBD1. CDR3 length: 14 residues. V lost 6 bases and J lost 2; bases outside the gene matches: 10. The germline gives CDR1 DFQATT, CDR2 SNEGSKA (reference sequence). The CDR3 loop is CSATRQGLTYEQYF. The CDR3 DNA reads TGCAGTGCAACGCGACAGGGTCTAACCTACGAGCAGTACTTC.

On this clonotype: Possible read error: a much larger clone is one base away. The rearrangement links TRBV6-5 to TRBJ1-5; D unresolved. The CDR3 covers 13 residues. Germline values: CDR1 MNHEY, CDR2 SVGAGI. V lost 5 bases and J lost 9, with 14 bases in between. CDR3 sequence (DNA): TGTGCCAGCAGTCATAGGCCCAATGGGCCCCAGCATTTT. It encodes CASSHRPNGPQHF.

This clonotype was recorded at least ten times. The junction does not match germline at one end; this may be a read error. The rearrangement uses TRBV7-7 and TRBJ2-5, with TRBD2 matching 10 bases. CDR1 and CDR2 (germline): SSHAT, FNYEAQ (reference sequence). The CDR3 has 15 residues. This CDR3 reads CASSKLAGSQETQYF. The CDR3 DNA reads as TGTGCTAGCAGCAAACTAGCGGGGAGTCAAGAGACCCAGTACTTC.

This clonotype was found many times. The gene calls are TRBV20-1 and TRBJ1-3, with D possibly matching TRBD1 (6 bases). Trimming removed 6 bases at V and 2 bases at J, with 11 bases between. Germline loops: CDR1 DFQATT, CDR2 SNEGSKA (reference sequence). CDR3 length equals 13 residues. The CDR3 sequence: CSARTEPGNTIYF. In DNA form, the CDR3 reads TGCAGTGCCAGGACAGAGCCTGGAAACACCATATATTTT.

This clonotype was counted many times. This rearrangement joins TRBV12-3 or TRBV12-4 to TRBJ2-7, with TRBD2 matching over 9 bases. J lost 7 bases, V lost 7 bases, and 8 bases had no gene match. The CDR3 is made up of 13 amino acids. CDR3 bases: TGTGCCAGCACCCAAGCGGGAGGAGTAGAGCAGTACTTC. It yields the protein CASTQAGGVEQYF.

This clonotype appeared many times. The chain joins TRBV2 to TRBJ2-7, with unresolved D. CDR1 and CDR2 from the germline V gene are SNHLY and FYNNEI. V was pared by 7 bases and J by 0 bases, with 13 bases between. The CDR3 has 14 amino acids. The CDR3: CASTPWQDSYEQYF. The CDR3 nucleotides are TGTGCCAGCACGCCTTGGCAGGACTCCTACGAGCAGTACTTC.

CDR3 region: CATSEYRGHNEKLFF. DNA of the CDR3: TGTGCCACCAGTGAGTACAGGGGGCATAATGAAAAACTGTTTTTT. V gene TRBV24-1 combines with J gene TRBJ1-4, with 9 bases lining up with TRBD1. The junction had 3 bases not matched to a gene; V was cut back by 4 bases and J by 4 bases. Germline assignment: CDR1 KGHDR and CDR2 SFDVKD. CDR3 length: 15 residues.

This clonotype was counted at least ten times. In DNA, the CDR3 is TGCAGTGCTAGAGATATGCAGGGGCCGAACTTACAGCCCCAGCATTTT. Protein: CSARDMQGPNLQPQHF. The genes are TRBV20-1 and TRBJ1-5, with a possible D match to TRBD1 (6 bases). Germline CDR1 and CDR2: DFQATT and SNEGSKA (reference sequence). The CDR3 totals 16 residues. V was pared by 0 bases and J by 7 bases, with 19 bases between.

This clonotype was detected many times. The rearrangement joins TRBV7-6 to TRBJ1-5, with 7 bases fitting TRBD1. In germline, CDR1 is SGHVS, CDR2 FNYEAQ. Unmatched junction bases numbered 4, after V lost 5 bases and J lost 0 bases. This CDR3 has 15 residues. DNA for the CDR3: TGTGCCAGCAGCATGGGACAGAATAGCAATCAGCCCCAGCATTTT. It codes for CASSMGQNSNQPQHF. The full variable domain, its missing parts supplied by reference TRBV7-6 and TRBJ1-5, is GAGVSQSPRYKVTKRGQDVALRCDPISGHVSLYWYRQALGQGPEFLTYFNYEAQQDKSGLPNDRFSAERPEGSISTLTIQRTEQRDSAMYRCASSMGQNSNQPQHFGDGTRLSIL.

This clonotype showed up many times. V and J are TRBV7-8 and TRBJ1-6; weak D call: TRBD1 (6 bases). V lost 4 bases and J lost 10, with 14 bases in between. The CDR3 length is 14 residues. Germline CDR1 is SGHVS and CDR2 is FQNEAQ. CDR3 sequence: CASSSYRAGSPLHF. The DNA for the CDR3 is TGTGCCAGCAGCTCCTACAGGGCGGGCTCACCCCTCCACTTT.